These 27 T cell receptor beta chains were all obtained from the same sample, sequenced in a study of T cell changes during pregnancy in multiple sclerosis. TCRdb's copy holds only in-frame clones and misses some; the assay was immunoSEQ multiplex PCR. The table lists 35,000 or so clones, roughly 91% of them singletons. The sample was CD4+ T cells from peripheral blood mononuclear cells, taken in the first trimester of pregnancy. The receptors were sampled from a female donor with multiple sclerosis, enrolled in a pregnancy study.

CDR3 in DNA: TGTGCCACCGAGGGGCAGGGGGCGAAAGGCAATCAGCCCCAGCATTTT. It codes for CATEGQGAKGNQPQHF. The J gene is TRBJ1-5, the V gene TRBV19, with 8 bases that match TRBD1. Germline CDR1 LNHDA, CDR2 SQIVND (reference sequence). CDR3 length equals 16 residues. Germline trimming cut 10 bases from V and 2 bases from J; bases unmatched to any gene: 13. Full variable domain (rest looked up from reference TRBV19 and TRBJ1-5): DGGITQSPKYLFRKEGQNVTLSCEQNLNHDAMYWYRQDPGQGLRLIYYSQIVNDFQKGDIAEGYSVSREKKESFPLTVTSAQKNPTAFYLCATEGQGAKGNQPQHFGDGTRLSIL.

The table lists this clone with a count of one. This chain joins TRBV11-2 and TRBJ2-5; a possible D gene is TRBD2 (6 bases). The CDR3 consists of 15 residues. Trimming shortened V by 11 bases and J by 5 bases, and 24 bases separated the two germline ends. The germline V gene has CDR1 SGHAT and CDR2 FQNNGV. The CDR3 region is CAVKRDSRPTETQYF. CDR3 DNA: TGTGCCGTAAAAAGGGACTCCCGCCCGACGGAGACCCAGTACTTC.

The rearrangement uses TRBV6-1 and TRBJ2-3; TRBD1 matches 8 bases. The CDR3 has 16 residues. V was clipped by 0 bases and J by 1 base; unmatched bases: 3. Germline-derived CDR1 and CDR2 are MNHNS and SASEGT. In DNA form, the CDR3 reads TGTGCCAGCAGTGAAGCGAAGGGACAGGGCACAGATACGCAGTATTTT. Protein product: CASSEAKGQGTDTQYF.

The J gene is TRBJ1-2, the V gene TRBV28, with D possibly being TRBD1 (5 bases). The V end was cut by 2 bases, the J end by 4 bases, with 14 bases between. The CDR3 totals 15 residues. CDR1 is MDHEN and CDR2 is SYDVKM in the germline V gene. As DNA, the CDR3 is TGTGCCAGCAGTTTAAATAGCCAGGGTATCTATGGCTACACCTTC. Protein sequence: CASSLNSQGIYGYTF.

J is TRBJ1-3 and V is TRBV9; D perhaps matches TRBD1 (6 bases). Germline V CDR1 and CDR2: SGDLS, YYNGEE. The CDR3 loop spans 16 amino acids. Trimming removed 4 bases from V and 2 bases from J, with 16 bases in between. The CDR3 coding sequence is TGTGCCAGCAGCCCAGGGGATGGGACGGCTGGAAACACCATATATTTT. It is translated as CASSPGDGTAGNTIYF.

The chain employs TRBV5-8 and TRBJ2-3; 7 bases are shared with TRBD2. CDR3 length: 12 amino acids. Trimming at V came to 6 bases and at J to 6 bases, leaving 4 bases not matched to a gene. Germline assignment: CDR1 SGHTS and CDR2 YDEGEE. The CDR3, as DNA: TGTGCCAGCACGGGGGGAGGTGATACGCAGTATTTT. Its protein product is CASTGGGDTQYF.

The chain combines TRBV19 with TRBJ1-6; D ambiguous. Germline CDR1 LNHDA, CDR2 SQIVND (reference sequence). CDR3 length: 14 amino acids. Deletions cut 5 bases from V and 3 bases from J, with 8 bases between. The CDR3 region has the DNA TGTGCCAGTAGTCGGGAACACTATAATTCACCCCTCCACTTT. It encodes CASSREHYNSPLHF.

In its sample, this clone ranks as medium-sized (0.01 to 0.1%). V is TRBV13 and J is TRBJ1-3; D unresolved. Deletions cut 0 bases from V and 0 bases from J, with 15 bases between. The CDR3 totals 18 residues. Germline CDR1 and CDR2: PRHDT and FYEKMQ (reference sequence). CDR3 sequence: CASSLGLGPLISGNTIYF. The CDR3, as DNA: TGTGCCAGCAGCTTAGGCCTAGGTCCACTGATCTCTGGAAACACCATATATTTT.

V and J are TRBV18 and TRBJ2-2, with 7 positions matching TRBD2. Trimming took 0 bases from V and 0 from J; bases not matched to a gene: 4. Germline CDR1 reads KGHSH; CDR2 reads LQKENI. The length of the CDR3 is 17 residues. The CDR3 region has the DNA TGTGCCAGCTCACCACCTAGCGGGCTTTCGAACACCGGGGAGCTGTTTTTT. It encodes CASSPPSGLSNTGELFF.

This chain links TRBV19 with TRBJ1-2, with 8 bases fitting TRBD1. V was pared by 6 bases and J by 8 bases, with 11 bases of the junction left unmatched. This CDR3 region has 14 residues. Germline V gene sequence: CDR1 LNHDA, CDR2 SQIVND (reference sequence). This chain's CDR3 is CASSGGQGGEGYTF. Here the CDR3 DNA reads TGTGCCAGTAGCGGCGGACAGGGTGGGGAGGGCTACACCTTC. Using reference TRBV19 and TRBJ1-2 for the parts outside the CDR3, the full variable domain is DGGITQSPKYLFRKEGQNVTLSCEQNLNHDAMYWYRQDPGQGLRLIYYSQIVNDFQKGDIAEGYSVSREKKESFPLTVTSAQKNPTAFYLCASSGGQGGEGYTFGSGTRLTVV.

The chain couples TRBV18 to TRBJ1-2; TRBD1 is a possible D gene (6 bases). Trimming shortened V by 3 bases and J by 8 bases, and 16 bases separated the two germline ends. The length of the CDR3 is 14 residues. The V gene's germline CDR1 is KGHSH and CDR2 LQKENI. CDR3 sequence: CASSPSQGSVGYTF. CDR3 DNA: TGTGCCAGCTCACCGAGTCAGGGGTCCGTCGGCTACACCTTC.

Here the CDR3 reads CASTILAGGPNEQFF. For the CDR3, the DNA is TGTGCCAGCACAATACTAGCGGGAGGGCCCAATGAGCAGTTCTTC. The chain has TRBV27 and TRBJ2-1; 13 positions match TRBD2. The V and J ends lost 7 bases and 6 bases, in that order; junction bases with no gene match: 6. Germline V lookup: CDR1 MNHEY, CDR2 SMNVEV (reference sequence). CDR3 size: 15 residues.

V usage is TRBV28 and J usage is TRBJ1-4; TRBD1 might be the D (5 bases). V lost 5 bases to trimming and J lost 4 bases, with 11 bases between them. CDR3 length equals 14 residues. CDR1 is MDHEN, CDR2 SYDVKM, per germline. The CDR3 region is CASSPGRGNEKLFF. CDR3 nucleotide sequence: TGTGCCAGCAGTCCAGGGCGGGGTAATGAAAAACTGTTTTTT.

The rearrangement joins TRBV10-3 to TRBJ1-1; a possible D gene is TRBD1 (6 bases). The CDR3 has 15 amino acids. V was trimmed by 3 bases and J by 5 bases, leaving 16 bases between them. Germline CDR1 reads ENHRY; CDR2 reads SYGVKD. The CDR3 loop reads CAISDSQTGRTEAFF. The CDR3 DNA reads TGTGCCATCAGTGACTCACAAACAGGGAGAACTGAAGCTTTCTTT.

A single count supports this clone. The CDR3 sequence: CASSPSGAWEEQYF. CDR3 nucleotide sequence: TGCGCCAGCAGTCCGAGCGGGGCCTGGGAAGAGCAGTACTTC. The chain couples TRBV10-1 to TRBJ2-7; 7 nucleotides agree with TRBD2. Germline CDR1 reads WNHNN; CDR2 reads SYGVQD (reference sequence). CDR3 length: 14 residues. Trimming removed 5 bases from V and 7 bases from J; junction bases left unmatched: 11.

The chain links TRBV5-4 to TRBJ1-1; tentatively, D is TRBD1 (6 bases). The length of the CDR3 is 15 residues. The V end was cut by 4 bases, the J end by 1 base, with 14 bases between. Germline V CDR1 and CDR2: SGHNT, YYREEE (reference sequence). The CDR3 DNA sequence: TGTGCCAGCAGCCCCCCTCGGGGACAGAACACTGAAGCTTTCTTT. This codes for CASSPPRGQNTEAFF.

This clone has just one count. The genes are TRBV7-2 and TRBJ1-1; TRBD1 might be the D (5 bases). V was cut by 5 bases and J by 3 bases, with 16 bases left in between. This CDR3 has 15 amino acids. Germline values: CDR1 SGHTA, CDR2 FQGNSA. The CDR3 loop is CASSLYLRGDTEAFF. CDR3 bases: TGTGCCAGCAGCCTGTACCTCCGGGGGGACACTGAAGCTTTCTTT.

This chain uses TRBV5-1 with TRBJ2-3; 14 bases agree with TRBD2. The CDR3 runs 17 residues. V was pared by 4 bases and J by 6 bases, with 10 bases of the junction left unmatched. Germline CDR1 reads SGHRS; CDR2 reads YFSETQ. CDR3: CASSPGTSGRGGDTQYF. The CDR3 DNA is TGCGCCAGCAGCCCCGGGACTAGCGGGAGAGGCGGGGATACGCAGTATTTT.

The chain recombines TRBV5-1 with TRBJ1-4, with 8 nucleotides matching TRBD1. Germline values: CDR1 SGHRS, CDR2 YFSETQ. V lost 4 bases to trimming and J lost 3 bases; unmatched junction nucleotides: 11. This CDR3 spans 17 amino acids. The CDR3 sequence is CASSPGQVLPSNEKLFF. DNA for the CDR3: TGCGCCAGCAGCCCGGGACAGGTCCTACCGTCTAATGAAAAACTGTTTTTT.

The V call is TRBV27, the J call TRBJ2-7; TRBD2 aligns across 8 bases. V was clipped by 9 bases and J by 4 bases; unmatched bases: 11. The CDR3 has 14 residues. CDR1 MNHEY and CDR2 SMNVEV come from the germline V gene (reference sequence). This CDR3 is CASSPRGGGYEQYF. The DNA of the CDR3 is TGTGCCAGTTCCCCCCGGGGGGGCGGTTACGAGCAGTACTTC.

Points on this clone: One junction end does not reproduce the germline sequence, and a read error may be involved. The rearrangement uses TRBV2 and TRBJ2-6; 10 nucleotides agree with TRBD1. The CDR3 is 17 amino acids. Germline values: CDR1 SNHLY, CDR2 FYNNEI. CDR3 loop: CASSVGTGDSWANVLTF. For the CDR3, the DNA is TGTGCCAGCAGTGTAGGGACAGGGGACTCTTGGGCCAACGTCCTGACTTTC.

This clone was observed once. The rearrangement links TRBV7-9 to TRBJ1-1, with a tentative D call TRBD1 (5 bases). This CDR3 region has 14 residues. Trimming removed 4 bases at V and 1 base at J, with 10 bases between. Germline assignment: CDR1 SEHNR and CDR2 FQNEAQ (reference sequence). CDR3 loop: CASSSHGGNTEAFF. For the CDR3, the DNA is TGTGCCAGCAGCTCCCACGGGGGGAACACTGAAGCTTTCTTT.

The chain employs TRBV7-3 and TRBJ2-1; TRBD2 matches at 10 bases. The junction had 5 bases not matched to a gene; V was cut back by 5 bases and J by 10 bases. The CDR3 length is 13 residues. CDR1 and CDR2 from the germline V gene are SGHTA and FQGTGA. The DNA of the CDR3 is TGTGCCAGCAGCGCGACTAGCGGGCAGGAGCAGTTCTTC. This codes for CASSATSGQEQFF.

The chain carries TRBV6-6 and TRBJ1-1; D may be TRBD1 (5 bases). There are 13 residues in the CDR3. The germline gives CDR1 MNHNY, CDR2 SVGAGI (reference sequence). The V gene lost 5 bases and the J gene lost 0 bases, with 7 bases spanning the gap. The CDR3 sequence: CASSETVNTEAFF. The CDR3 nucleotides read TGTGCCAGCAGTGAGACAGTGAACACTGAAGCTTTCTTT.

The chain employs TRBV30 and TRBJ1-3; 9 positions agree with TRBD1. With V trimmed by 2 bases and J by 7 bases, 6 bases remained unmatched. CDR1 GTSNPN and CDR2 SVGIG come from the germline V gene (reference sequence). The CDR3 consists of 14 residues. The CDR3 DNA follows: TGTGCCTGGAGTCTTGGCGACAGGGGGAACACCATATATTTT. Protein sequence: CAWSLGDRGNTIYF.

The chain couples TRBV7-3 to TRBJ1-1; D is uncertain. There are 13 residues in the CDR3. The V end lost 2 bases, the J end lost 6 bases, and 10 bases lay between the germline ends. Germline lookup yields CDR1 SGHTA and CDR2 FQGTGA. CDR3 in DNA: TGTGCCAGCAGCTTACGGGGAAGTTCTGAAGCTTTCTTT. Protein product: CASSLRGSSEAFF.

This chain uses TRBV6-5 with TRBJ1-2, with no clear D. The CDR3 totals 16 residues. Germline V lookup: CDR1 MNHEY, CDR2 SVGAGI. Trimming removed 0 bases at V and 6 bases at J, with 17 bases between. The DNA of the CDR3 is TGTGCCAGCAGTTACTCGAGTATAGGAGTAACCCATGGCTACACCTTC. Its translation: CASSYSSIGVTHGYTF.